Following are 19 T cell receptor beta chains from one sample sequenced in a study of identical twins (dated by TCRdb to the mid-2010s). To prepare the library, 5' RACE was applied. For sequencing, an Illumina HiSeq 2000 was employed. TCRdb reprocessed the public reads (quality trimming at Q25 with fastp, clone calling with MiXCR) and kept in-frame beta chains. Rows merge per CDR3 protein into single entries with the most common DNA and genes. The sample table holds some 570,000 distinct CDR3 sequences, of which around 24% were seen once. Of the sample, 0.4% to 0.6% falls within the top ten clones. This sample also belongs to another study, concerning yellow fever vaccine responses in identical twins.

The sample consisted of CD4+ T cells sorted from blood. The receptors shown here come from a woman under 30 in good health.

The V gene is TRBV5-6, the J gene TRBJ2-7; D is perhaps TRBD2 (6 bases). The CDR3 has 15 residues. Deletions cut 7 bases from V and 3 bases from J, with 20 bases between. The V gene's germline CDR1 is SGHDT and CDR2 YYEEEE. CDR3 amino acids: CASRRGVGRSYEQYV. CDR3 DNA: TGTGCCAGCCGGCGCGGGGTTGGACGGAGCTACGAGCAGTACGTC.

This clonotype was seen at least ten times. This rearrangement joins TRBV5-1 to TRBJ2-2; D might be TRBD2 (5 bases). The germline V and J ends were trimmed by 3 bases and 5 bases, with 8 bases remaining between them. The CDR3 sequence is 13 residues long. Germline loops: CDR1 SGHRS, CDR2 YFSETQ. CDR3 in DNA: TGCGCCAGCAGCTCCGGACTGACCGGGGAGCTGTTTTTT. Its translation: CASSSGLTGELFF.

The rearrangement links TRBV11-2 to TRBJ2-3; 10 nucleotides line up with TRBD2. The V segment lost 5 bases and the J segment 2 bases; nucleotides outside the gene matches: 4. The CDR3 has 15 amino acids. The germline V gene has CDR1 SGHAT and CDR2 FQNNGV. CDR3 DNA: TGTGCCAGCAGCGCCACTAGCGGGGCCACAGATACGCAGTATTTT. This gives the protein CASSATSGATDTQYF.

In its sample, this clonotype was seen many times. V and J are TRBV5-1 and TRBJ2-3, with unresolved D. Germline lookup yields CDR1 SGHRS and CDR2 YFSETQ. V was pared by 0 bases and J by 4 bases, with 9 bases between. The CDR3 sequence is 14 residues long. The CDR3 DNA reads TGCGCCAGCAGCTTGGGTCCAGCGTCAGATACGCAGTATTTT. It translates to CASSLGPASDTQYF.

The V and J genes are TRBV7-9 and TRBJ1-1, with TRBD1 as a possible D gene (6 bases). The germline V gene has CDR1 SEHNR and CDR2 FQNEAQ (reference sequence). The CDR3 has 16 amino acids. Trimming left V 4 bases short and J 0 bases short, with 15 bases between. CDR3 in amino acids: CASSSEGGKVNTEAFF. The CDR3 bases are TGTGCCAGCAGCTCAGAGGGGGGTAAGGTGAACACTGAAGCTTTCTTT.

CDR3 bases: TGTGCCACCTCGGGCGTTGGGTACTATGGCTACACCTTC. Amino acids: CATSGVGYYGYTF. The chain is built from TRBV24-1 and TRBJ1-2; D not certain. Germline V gene sequence: CDR1 KGHDR, CDR2 SFDVKD. Trimming cost V 9 bases and J 3 bases, with 13 bases left between them. The CDR3 length is 13 residues.

This clonotype was detected only a few times. The rearrangement uses TRBV10-3 and TRBJ2-4; no clear D gene. V was shortened by 6 bases and J by 3 bases, with 18 bases between the two germline ends. Germline CDR1 ENHRY, CDR2 SYGVKD. This CDR3 comprises 16 residues. The CDR3 coding sequence is TGTGCCATCAGGGACCCGGACGGAGTAGTCAAAAACATTCAGTACTTC. Its protein product is CAIRDPDGVVKNIQYF.

This clonotype appeared a few times. The chain employs TRBV14 and TRBJ2-1; D gene unclear. V shed 2 bases and J shed 6 bases, with 8 bases lying between them. Germline-derived CDR1 and CDR2 are SGHDN and FVKESK. The CDR3 totals 13 residues. The CDR3 DNA follows: TGTGCCAGCAGCCAACAAGTCACCAATGAGCAGTTCTTC. This codes for CASSQQVTNEQFF.

This clonotype occurred a few times. The V call is TRBV4-1, the J call TRBJ2-3; the D is unclear. The V gene lost 4 bases and the J gene lost 4 bases, with 15 bases spanning the gap. The V gene's germline CDR1 is MGHRA and CDR2 YSYEKL. The CDR3 totals 15 residues. CDR3 DNA: TGCGCCAGCAGCCCCTCCGTCCTAAGTCCAGATACGCAGTATTTT. Its protein is CASSPSVLSPDTQYF.

The table lists this clonotype with a few counts. The chain uses TRBV5-1 and TRBJ2-2; 7 positions agree with TRBD2. Germline V gives CDR1 SGHRS, CDR2 YFSETQ. This CDR3 has 15 amino acids. Losses at the gene ends were 3 bases for V and 0 bases for J; bases not matched to a gene: 2. The CDR3 DNA follows: TGCGCCAGCAGCTCGGCGGGGGCGAACACCGGGGAGCTGTTTTTT. Its translation is CASSSAGANTGELFF.

Remarks on this clonotype: This may stem from a read error, because a much larger clone lies one nucleotide away. The chain joins TRBV20-1 to TRBJ2-5; 10 bases are shared with TRBD1. The germline V gene has CDR1 DFQATT and CDR2 SNEGSKA (reference sequence). The CDR3 loop spans 14 amino acids. After removal of 8 bases from V and 5 bases from J, the junction contained 11 bases not matched to a gene. In DNA form, the CDR3 reads TGCAGTTCCCAAAGACAGGGGGCAGAGGAGACCCAGTACTTC. Its translation is CSSQRQGAEETQYF.

This chain joins TRBV10-3 and TRBJ2-3; perhaps D is TRBD1 or TRBD2 (5 bases each). The germline CDR1 and CDR2 sequences are ENHRY and SYGVKD. Between the trimmed V and J ends, which lost 3 bases and 0 bases, there was a span of 10 bases. The CDR3 length is 15 residues. The CDR3 sequence: CAISDGGGSTDTQYF. As DNA, the CDR3 is TGTGCCATCAGTGATGGTGGGGGAAGCACAGATACGCAGTATTTT.

The chain links TRBV19 to TRBJ1-1; TRBD1 is a possible D gene (6 bases). Between the trimmed V and J ends, which lost 8 bases and 4 bases, there was a span of 17 bases. Germline V lookup: CDR1 LNHDA, CDR2 SQIVND (reference sequence). The CDR3 runs to 14 residues. The CDR3, as DNA: TGTGCCAGTCAGACGGCAGGGGCGAGCACTGAAGCTTTCTTT. This gives the protein CASQTAGASTEAFF. The full variable domain, with the rest looked up from reference TRBV19 and TRBJ1-1, is DGGITQSPKYLFRKEGQNVTLSCEQNLNHDAMYWYRQDPGQGLRLIYYSQIVNDFQKGDIAEGYSVSREKKESFPLTVTSAQKNPTAFYLCASQTAGASTEAFFGQGTRLTVV.

On this clonotype itself: With a much larger clone just one base away, this may be a read error. The chain uses TRBV5-4 and TRBJ2-1, with D possibly being TRBD2 (5 bases). Looked up from germline, CDR1 is SGHNT and CDR2 is YYREEE (reference sequence). The CDR3 extends over 15 amino acids. Trimming cost V 2 bases and J 2 bases, with 11 bases left between them. CDR3 sequence reads: CASSLGQAAYNEQFF. The CDR3 coding sequence is TGTGCCAGCAGCTTAGGGCAAGCGGCCTACAATGAGCAGTTCTTC. The entire variable domain, with the rest obtained from reference TRBV5-4 and TRBJ2-1, is as follows: ETGVTQSPTHLIKTRGQQVTLRCSSQSGHNTVSWYQQALGQGPQFIFQYYREEENGRGNFPPRFSGLQFPNYSSELNVNALELDDSALYLCASSLGQAAYNEQFFGPGTRLTVL.

This clonotype turned up a few times. At one end, the junction sequence differs from germline, possibly due to a read error. The chain combines TRBV7-8 with TRBJ2-2; the D is unclear. The germline V gene has CDR1 SGHVS and CDR2 FQNEAQ. The CDR3 totals 18 residues. The CDR3 is CATSLRVPSGGNTGELFF. As DNA, the CDR3 is TGTGCCACCAGCCTAAGGGTACCCTCTGGCGGGAACACCGGGGAGCTGTTTTTT.

The V gene is TRBV20-1, the J gene TRBJ2-7, with D perhaps matching TRBD2 (6 bases). V lost 4 bases and J lost 3, with 16 bases in between. The germline V gene has CDR1 DFQATT and CDR2 SNEGSKA (reference sequence). The CDR3 length is 14 residues. The DNA for the CDR3 is TGCAGTGCTAAGAGACTAGACCTAAACTACGAGCAGTACTTC. It encodes CSAKRLDLNYEQYF.

This clonotype was seen more than once but under ten times. CDR3 protein: CASSNRQGVAKNIQYF. The CDR3 DNA follows: TGCGCCAGCAGCAACCGACAGGGGGTAGCCAAAAACATTCAGTACTTC. The genes are TRBV5-1 and TRBJ2-4; 9 nucleotides agree with TRBD1. Trimming removed 4 bases from V and 0 bases from J; junction bases left unmatched: 5. Germline V CDR1 and CDR2: SGHRS, YFSETQ. The CDR3 spans 16 residues.

The rearrangement joins TRBV2 to TRBJ2-2; TRBD2 agrees at 8 bases. CDR1 and CDR2 from the germline V gene are SNHLY and FYNNEI. The CDR3 spans 14 residues. V lost 5 bases and J lost 5; bases outside the gene matches: 4. This CDR3 reads CASSTASGTGELFF. The CDR3, as DNA: TGTGCCAGCAGTACCGCTAGCGGGACCGGGGAGCTGTTTTTT. The full variable domain, with the rest looked up from reference TRBV2 and TRBJ2-2, is EPEVTQTPSHQVTQMGQEVILRCVPISNHLYFYWYRQILGQKVEFLVSFYNNEISEKSEIFDDQFSVERPDGSNFTLKIRSTKLEDSAMYFCASSTASGTGELFFGEGSRLTVL.

This chain connects TRBV12-3 or TRBV12-4 to TRBJ1-1; D perhaps matches TRBD1 (5 bases). The CDR3 has 14 amino acids. The V gene lost 5 bases and the J gene lost 0 bases, with 10 bases spanning the gap. CDR3 residues: CASSLRDMNTEAFF. The CDR3 nucleotides read TGTGCCAGCAGTCTCAGGGATATGAACACTGAAGCTTTCTTT.